This T cell receptor beta chain was sequenced in a study of early T cells in non-severe SARS-CoV-2 infection. Turning to the study itself: Sequencing of bulk RNA from unsorted whole blood was done, without chain pairing. The study, taken as a whole, reports: Comparison of clonotypes with VDJdb favored anti-spike CD8 responses while missing private and CD4 specificities.

Germline CDR1 is LGHDT and CDR2 is YNNKEL (reference sequence). This CDR3 is 15 amino acids long. Trimming pared 0 bases from V and 6 bases from J, leaving 14 bases between. Each single cDNA molecule received a unique molecular identifier. A single record per CDR3 protein comes from TCRdb applying MiXCR to the 5' RACE reads. The profile shows 66,000 or so distinct CDR3 sequences, about a tenth of them singletons. This clonotype was counted many times. Its antigen is currently unknown. The rearrangement uses TRBV3-1 and TRBJ1-2, with TRBD1 as a possible D gene (6 bases). Sequences were obtained from whole blood. This sequence was found in an adult who was a healthcare worker with PCR-confirmed SARS-CoV-2 infection or an uninfected control (not recorded which). In DNA, the CDR3 is TGTGCCAGCAGCCAAGATCCCGGACAGCCCGATGGCTACACCTTC. Protein: CASSQDPGQPDGYTF.